Presented here are 21 T cell receptor beta chains from one specimen sequenced in a study of blood T cell repertoires in COVID-19 (TCRdb year 2020). Libraries were constructed by the immunoSEQ multiplex PCR assay. TCRdb limited this immuneACCESS table to in-frame rearrangements with V and J called. A share of clones is missing; checked studies link under half to unresolved V genes, and the rest is unexplained. The sample table records approximately 49,000 clones; roughly 80% of these occur just once. The leading ten clones occupy 11% to 15% of the sample. Material: peripheral blood. These receptors were obtained from a human donor with acute or convalescent COVID-19. The donor label of this sample is uncertain.

The chain employs TRBV7-2 and TRBJ2-1, with 8 bases fitting TRBD2. V lost 5 bases to trimming and J lost 7 bases; unmatched junction nucleotides: 10. CDR1 is SGHTA and CDR2 is FQGNSA in the germline V gene. This CDR3 region has 15 residues. This CDR3 reads CASSPSGGAGNEQFF. The CDR3 region has the DNA TGTGCCAGCAGCCCTTCCGGGGGGGCGGGGAATGAGCAGTTCTTC.

This clone has just a few counts. The chain combines TRBV5-5 with TRBJ2-1; 7 bases line up with TRBD1. The germline gives CDR1 SGHKS, CDR2 YYEKEE (reference sequence). Trimming took 4 bases from V and 6 from J; bases not matched to a gene: 10. The CDR3 runs to 15 residues. The chain's CDR3 is CASSPTGSHINEQFF. DNA of the CDR3: TGTGCCAGCAGCCCGACAGGGAGCCATATCAATGAGCAGTTCTTC.

CDR3 in amino acids: CASSPRGQANEKLFF. The CDR3 region has the DNA TGTGCCAGCAGCCCAAGAGGACAGGCTAATGAAAAACTGTTTTTT. The J gene is TRBJ1-4, the V gene TRBV7-2; TRBD1 aligns across 7 bases. Germline V gives CDR1 SGHTA, CDR2 FQGNSA. Trimming at V came to 5 bases and at J to 3 bases, leaving 6 bases not matched to a gene. The CDR3 consists of 15 residues.

V gene TRBV7-2 combines with J gene TRBJ1-1; D is undetermined. With 6 bases removed from V and 0 bases from J, the gap between germline ends came to 8 bases. This CDR3 spans 13 amino acids. CDR1 and CDR2 from the germline V gene are SGHTA and FQGNSA. CDR3 protein: CASRKEMNTEAFF. The CDR3 nucleotides read TGTGCCAGCAGGAAAGAGATGAACACTGAAGCTTTCTTT.

The chain has TRBV7-9 and TRBJ2-3; 10 bases agree with TRBD2. Losses at the gene ends were 2 bases for V and 6 bases for J; bases not matched to a gene: 5. From germline, CDR1 is SEHNR and CDR2 FQNEAQ (reference sequence). This CDR3 has 15 residues. The CDR3 loop reads CASSLIAGGSDTQYF. The DNA for the CDR3 is TGTGCCAGCAGCTTAATAGCGGGGGGATCGGATACGCAGTATTTT.

This chain links TRBV29-1 with TRBJ1-3; 7 nucleotides line up with TRBD1. Germline assignment: CDR1 SQVTM and CDR2 ANQGSEA. The V gene end was trimmed by 4 bases and the J gene end by 3 bases; junction bases not matched to a gene: 3. The CDR3 extends over 13 amino acids. In nucleotides, the CDR3 is TGCAGCGTTGCAGACAGGGTTGGAAACACCATATATTTT. Translating gives CSVADRVGNTIYF.

The chain has TRBV2 and TRBJ1-4; D call uncertain. The germline V gene encodes CDR1 SNHLY and CDR2 FYNNEI. V was pared by 4 bases and J by 8 bases, with 5 bases between. The CDR3 consists of 11 residues. DNA for the CDR3: TGTGCCAGCAGTGGTCAGGAAAAACTGTTTTTT. Translation gives CASSGQEKLFF. Filled out from reference TRBV2 and TRBJ1-4, the complete variable domain reads EPEVTQTPSHQVTQMGQEVILRCVPISNHLYFYWYRQILGQKVEFLVSFYNNEISEKSEIFDDQFSVERPDGSNFTLKIRSTKLEDSAMYFCASSGQEKLFFGSGTQLSVL.

J is TRBJ2-7 and V is TRBV7-2; D unclear. The V gene's germline CDR1 is SGHTA and CDR2 FQGNSA. The ends were cut back, 1 base at V and 4 bases at J, with 14 bases in the middle. The CDR3 totals 15 residues. This chain's CDR3 is CASSLVAGPWYEQYF. DNA for the CDR3: TGTGCCAGCAGCTTAGTGGCAGGCCCCTGGTACGAGCAGTACTTC.

The chain recombines TRBV18 with TRBJ2-7; D is perhaps TRBD2 (7 bases). Germline V gene lookup returns CDR1 KGHSH and CDR2 LQKENI. The CDR3 sequence is 15 residues long. Trimming removed 6 bases at V and 3 bases at J, with 18 bases between. The CDR3 sequence is CASSPTSEGVYEQYF. The CDR3 region has the DNA TGTGCCAGCTCCCCAACTAGCGAGGGGGTCTACGAGCAGTACTTC.

The chain is built from TRBV19 and TRBJ1-2, with 10 bases that match TRBD1. The CDR3 loop spans 14 amino acids. Trimming removed 5 bases from V and 6 bases from J; junction bases left unmatched: 6. CDR1 LNHDA and CDR2 SQIVND come from the germline V gene (reference sequence). CDR3 DNA sequence: TGTGCCAGTAGTGCGATAGGGACAGGGGATGGCTACACCTTC. Translation gives CASSAIGTGDGYTF.

This chain uses TRBV7-6 with TRBJ2-2, with 9 positions matching TRBD1. The length of the CDR3 is 15 residues. V shed 4 bases, J shed 5 bases, and the junction held 5 bases outside the gene matches. The germline V gene encodes CDR1 SGHVS and CDR2 FNYEAQ. CDR3 protein: CASSSTGTGTGELFF. CDR3 coding DNA: TGTGCCAGCAGCTCGACCGGGACAGGGACCGGGGAGCTGTTTTTT.

This rearrangement joins TRBV11-3 to TRBJ1-2; 7 bases map to TRBD1. CDR3 size: 16 residues. V lost 3 bases to trimming and J lost 5 bases; unmatched junction nucleotides: 12. The V gene's germline CDR1 is SGHNT and CDR2 YENEEA. CDR3 sequence: CASSFSRGGPEYGYTF. In DNA, the CDR3 is TGTGCCAGCAGCTTCTCTAGAGGGGGCCCCGAATATGGCTACACCTTC.

The chain is built from TRBV11-3 and TRBJ2-1, with a tentative D call TRBD2 (6 bases). The CDR3 covers 13 residues. Germline lookup yields CDR1 SGHNT and CDR2 YENEEA. Trimming stripped 4 bases from V and 5 bases from J, with 9 bases between. The DNA of the CDR3 is TGTGCCAGCAGCTCTCTAGCGAACAATGAGCAGTTCTTC. This encodes CASSSLANNEQFF.

This chain uses TRBV5-4 with TRBJ1-1, with D possibly TRBD1 on 5 matching bases. Germline V CDR1 and CDR2: SGHNT, YYREEE (reference sequence). The CDR3 length is 15 residues. Trimming cost V 4 bases and J 7 bases, with 20 bases left between them. The CDR3 DNA is TGTGCCAGCAGCGGACCGGGACTTCTCGAGCTTGAAGCTTTCTTT. It encodes CASSGPGLLELEAFF.

This clone was observed a few times. The genes are TRBV30 and TRBJ1-2, with a possible D match to TRBD1 (6 bases). V was cut by 2 bases and J by 5 bases, with 15 bases left in between. CDR1 is GTSNPN, CDR2 SVGIG, per germline (reference sequence). The length of the CDR3 is 14 residues. The CDR3 nucleotides read TGTGCCTGGAGTCGACAGGATTATCATTATGGCTACACCTTC. Translating it yields CAWSRQDYHYGYTF.

This clone was counted a few times. The genes are TRBV5-5 and TRBJ2-1, with 12 bases aligning to TRBD2. Trimming removed 5 bases from V and 3 bases from J; junction bases left unmatched: 6. The CDR3 contains 16 residues. From germline, CDR1 is SGHKS and CDR2 YYEKEE (reference sequence). CDR3 DNA: TGTGCCAGCAGTCCTCGACTAGCGGGAGTCTACAATGAGCAGTTCTTC. Translation: CASSPRLAGVYNEQFF.

This clone was counted once. V and J are TRBV9 and TRBJ1-5; D remains ambiguous. The CDR3 extends over 15 amino acids. Germline CDR1 and CDR2: SGDLS and YYNGEE. The V end lost 3 bases, the J end lost 0 bases, and 10 bases lay between the germline ends. Here the CDR3 reads CASSATDFSNQPQHF. The CDR3, as DNA: TGTGCCAGCAGCGCCACGGACTTTAGCAATCAGCCCCAGCATTTT. Full variable domain (outside the CDR3, taken from reference TRBV9 and TRBJ1-5): DSGVTQTPKHLITATGQRVTLRCSPRSGDLSVYWYQQSLDQGLQFLIQYYNGEERAKGNILERFSAQQFPDLHSELNLSSLELGDSALYFCASSATDFSNQPQHFGDGTRLSIL.

The chain recombines TRBV4-2 with TRBJ1-2; D gene unclear. The CDR3 is made up of 15 amino acids. CDR1 and CDR2 (germline): LGHNA, YNFKEQ. V was trimmed by 1 base and J by 5 bases, leaving 14 bases between them. The CDR3 nucleotides read TGTGCCAGCAGCCAAGTGGAGATCTCCCAGTATGGCTACACCTTC. This sequence encodes CASSQVEISQYGYTF.

The J gene is TRBJ1-3, the V gene TRBV18, with D possibly TRBD1 on 6 matching bases. The V gene lost 0 bases and the J gene lost 0 bases, with 9 bases spanning the gap. CDR3 length: 16 residues. CDR1 KGHSH and CDR2 LQKENI come from the germline V gene. For the CDR3, the DNA is TGTGCCAGCTCACCACCCTCAGGGGTCTCTGGAAACACCATATATTTT. Translating gives CASSPPSGVSGNTIYF.

This clone was counted between two and nine times. The chain has TRBV4-2 and TRBJ2-7, with TRBD2 matching 8 bases. Germline CDR1 reads LGHNA; CDR2 reads YNFKEQ. V gave up 6 bases and J gave up 3 bases; unmatched junction bases: 4. There are 13 residues in the CDR3. The CDR3 spells CASSAGGVYEQYF. Here the CDR3 DNA reads TGTGCCAGCAGTGCGGGAGGTGTCTACGAGCAGTACTTC.

CDR3 nucleotide sequence: TGTGCCAGTAGCCCGGCCGCGGCGTACAATGAGCAGTTCTTC. This codes for CASSPAAAYNEQFF. V gene TRBV19 combines with J gene TRBJ2-1; no clear D gene. V was shortened by 6 bases and J by 4 bases, with 13 bases between the two germline ends. The CDR3 contains 14 residues. From germline, CDR1 is LNHDA and CDR2 SQIVND (reference sequence).